One and the same sample provided the 20 T cell receptor beta chains below, sequenced in a study of blood T cell repertoires in COVID-19. The repertoire was sequenced with immunoSEQ multiplex PCR; TCRdb's copy has only in-frame clones and lacks some. Here the sample spans about 240,000 clones, 80% to 90% being singletons. Sequenced material: peripheral blood. These receptors all stem from a man in his sixties with acute or convalescent COVID-19.

V and J are TRBV28 and TRBJ2-6, with D possibly TRBD1 on 7 matching bases. Deletions cut 6 bases from V and 1 base from J, with 19 bases between. Germline V gene data show CDR1 as MDHEN and CDR2 as SYDVKM. CDR3 length: 18 residues. CDR3 DNA: TGTGCCAGCAGCCGACTTCCGACAGGGAGGTCTGGGGCCAACGTCCTGACTTTC. It encodes CASSRLPTGRSGANVLTF.

CDR3 in amino acids: CASGETSGSTDTQYF. In DNA, the CDR3 is TGTGCCAGCGGCGAAACTAGCGGTAGCACAGATACGCAGTATTTT. J is TRBJ2-3 and V is TRBV6-5; 8 bases map to TRBD2. The germline gives CDR1 MNHEY, CDR2 SVGAGI. The CDR3 is made up of 15 amino acids. Trimming at V came to 8 bases and at J to 0 bases, leaving 7 bases not matched to a gene.

The chain employs TRBV27 and TRBJ1-1; possible D gene TRBD1, 6 bases. CDR1 MNHEY and CDR2 SMNVEV come from the germline V gene (reference sequence). CDR3 length: 14 residues. V was clipped by 5 bases and J by 0 bases, with 10 bases between them. The CDR3 loop is CASSQRQVNTEAFF. The DNA of the CDR3 is TGTGCCAGCAGTCAACGACAGGTGAACACTGAAGCTTTCTTT.

CDR3 sequence: CASSYSVLAGDDNEQFF. The CDR3 coding sequence is TGTGCCAGCAGTTACTCGGTACTAGCGGGAGACGACAATGAGCAGTTCTTC. The chain uses TRBV6-2 or TRBV6-3 and TRBJ2-1, with 11 bases identical to TRBD2. The CDR3 is made up of 17 amino acids. CDR1 and CDR2 from the germline V gene are MNHEY and SVGEGT. The V gene end was trimmed by 0 bases and the J gene end by 5 bases; junction bases not matched to a gene: 6.

J is TRBJ1-5 and V is TRBV28; 7 nucleotides align to TRBD1. V lost 3 bases to trimming and J lost 4 bases; unmatched junction nucleotides: 12. There are 17 residues in the CDR3. CDR1 and CDR2 from the germline V gene are MDHEN and SYDVKM. The CDR3 is CASSFPKLTGDNQPQHF. CDR3 nucleotide sequence: TGTGCCAGCAGTTTCCCCAAACTCACAGGGGATAATCAGCCCCAGCATTTT.

The chain has TRBV10-3 and TRBJ1-2; weak D call: TRBD1 (6 bases). There are 13 residues in the CDR3. V was clipped by 5 bases and J by 6 bases, with 13 bases between them. Germline V gene lookup returns CDR1 ENHRY and CDR2 SYGVKD. CDR3 sequence: CAISIRGGDGYTF. CDR3 nucleotide sequence: TGTGCCATCAGTATAAGGGGGGGCGATGGCTACACCTTC.

This clone was detected only once. The rearrangement joins TRBV28 to TRBJ1-5, with D possibly matching TRBD1 (5 bases). The CDR3 has 16 amino acids. V gave up 3 bases and J gave up 1 base, with 13 bases separating them. The germline V gene has CDR1 MDHEN and CDR2 SYDVKM. The CDR3 here is CASSFSLDSSNQPQHF. The CDR3 bases are TGTGCCAGCAGTTTTTCTCTTGACAGCAGCAATCAGCCCCAGCATTTT.

The V and J genes are TRBV28 and TRBJ2-7; 16 bases line up with TRBD2. This CDR3 has 18 amino acids. CDR1 and CDR2 from the germline V gene are MDHEN and SYDVKM. V shed 3 bases and J 6 bases; nucleotides not matched to a gene: 11. CDR3: CASSLPGTSGRVLGEQYF. CDR3 nucleotide sequence: TGTGCCAGCAGTTTGCCCGGGACTAGCGGGAGGGTCCTCGGCGAGCAGTACTTC.

This chain links TRBV7-3 with TRBJ2-4; 10 positions agree with TRBD2. Unmatched junction bases numbered 7, after V lost 4 bases and J lost 4 bases. The CDR3 extends over 16 amino acids. Germline V gene data show CDR1 as SGHTA and CDR2 as FQGTGA. The CDR3 region is CASSSSGSGGKNIQYF. The CDR3 DNA sequence: TGTGCCAGCAGCTCTAGCGGGAGTGGGGGAAAAAACATTCAGTACTTC. The full variable domain, in which reference TRBV7-3 and TRBJ2-4 provide the parts outside the CDR3, is GAGVSQTPSNKVTEKGKYVELRCDPISGHTALYWYRQSLGQGPEFLIYFQGTGAADDSGLPNDRFFAVRPEGSVSTLKIQRTERGDSAVYLCASSSSGSGGKNIQYFGAGTRLSVL.

V is TRBV4-1 and J is TRBJ1-2; D call uncertain. The CDR3 loop spans 17 amino acids. The germline V gene has CDR1 MGHRA and CDR2 YSYEKL. V shed 3 bases and J shed 0 bases, with 17 bases lying between them. The CDR3 sequence is CASSHPPGGWANYGYTF. The CDR3 DNA reads TGCGCCAGCAGCCACCCACCGGGAGGGTGGGCTAACTATGGCTACACCTTC.

This sequence joins TRBV7-2 and TRBJ2-3, with TRBD2 matching 12 bases. The germline V gene encodes CDR1 SGHTA and CDR2 FQGNSA. CDR3 size: 19 residues. V trimming: 5 bases; J trimming: 0 bases; junction bases outside the gene matches: 12. CDR3 bases: TGTGCCAGCAGCCCGCAGACTAGCGGGGGAGCGGGTAGCACAGATACGCAGTATTTT. It translates to CASSPQTSGGAGSTDTQYF.

The V and J genes are TRBV14 and TRBJ1-1; TRBD1 aligns across 7 bases. Losses at the gene ends were 0 bases for V and 2 bases for J; bases not matched to a gene: 6. CDR1 is SGHDN, CDR2 FVKESK, per germline. This CDR3 has 16 residues. CDR3 amino acids: CASSQDPDRLNTEAFF. Written as DNA, the CDR3 is TGTGCCAGCAGCCAAGATCCGGACAGGCTAAACACTGAAGCTTTCTTT.

The chain carries TRBV20-1 and TRBJ2-7, with 7 bases aligning to TRBD2. CDR1 is DFQATT, CDR2 SNEGSKA, per germline (reference sequence). J lost 6 bases, V lost 3 bases, and 8 bases had no gene match. CDR3 length: 13 residues. CDR3 sequence: CSASRAGVVEQYF. The CDR3 coding sequence is TGCAGTGCTAGTCGGGCGGGAGTCGTCGAGCAGTACTTC.

This sequence joins TRBV19 and TRBJ2-7; 8 nucleotides align to TRBD1. Germline V gene lookup returns CDR1 LNHDA and CDR2 SQIVND (reference sequence). This CDR3 is 16 amino acids long. Losses at the gene ends were 0 bases for V and 2 bases for J; bases not matched to a gene: 6. The CDR3 bases are TGTGCCAGTAGTATAGACTCGGACAGGGCCACCTACGAGCAGTACTTC. This sequence encodes CASSIDSDRATYEQYF. The complete variable domain, with remaining parts taken from reference TRBV19 and TRBJ2-7, reads DGGITQSPKYLFRKEGQNVTLSCEQNLNHDAMYWYRQDPGQGLRLIYYSQIVNDFQKGDIAEGYSVSREKKESFPLTVTSAQKNPTAFYLCASSIDSDRATYEQYFGPGTRLTVT.

The gene calls are TRBV27 and TRBJ1-4, with TRBD1 matching over 10 bases. V lost 5 bases, J lost 5 bases, and 8 bases stayed unmatched. The CDR3 runs 16 residues. Germline values: CDR1 MNHEY, CDR2 SMNVEV (reference sequence). The CDR3 DNA reads TGTGCCAGCAGTATTCGACAGGGGGCTCGCAATGAAAAACTGTTTTTT. Its protein is CASSIRQGARNEKLFF.

This sequence joins TRBV24-1 and TRBJ2-2; D not resolved. The CDR3 has 13 residues. The germline V gene encodes CDR1 KGHDR and CDR2 SFDVKD. Trimming took off 5 bases at V and 1 base at J, with 4 bases between the two ends. In nucleotides, the CDR3 is TGTGCCACCAGTGGACAGAACACCGGGGAGCTGTTTTTT. Amino acid sequence: CATSGQNTGELFF.

This rearrangement joins TRBV6-2 or TRBV6-3 to TRBJ1-3; D is uncertain. The V gene lost 4 bases and the J gene lost 0 bases, with 10 bases spanning the gap. The CDR3 runs to 15 residues. From germline, CDR1 is MNHEY and CDR2 SVGEGT. CDR3 protein: CASSSPPGSGNTIYF. Here the CDR3 DNA reads TGTGCCAGCAGTTCCCCGCCGGGCTCTGGAAACACCATATATTTT.

V and J are TRBV5-1 and TRBJ2-7; 10 bases line up with TRBD1. V gave up 4 bases and J gave up 10 bases; unmatched junction bases: 5. This CDR3 has 12 amino acids. Germline CDR1 SGHRS, CDR2 YFSETQ. CDR3 amino acids: CASSVDRGDQYF. CDR3 DNA: TGCGCCAGCAGCGTGGACAGGGGGGATCAGTACTTC.

The rearrangement links TRBV6-2 or TRBV6-3 to TRBJ2-4; 7 nucleotides align to TRBD2. V dropped 4 bases and J dropped 8; count of bases not matched to a gene: 2. Germline assignment: CDR1 MNHEY and CDR2 SVGEGT. The CDR3 is 12 residues long. The CDR3 region is CASSSGGYIQYF. The CDR3 nucleotides are TGTGCCAGCAGTTCGGGAGGATACATTCAGTACTTC.

The chain links TRBV11-2 to TRBJ2-3; possible D gene TRBD2, 6 bases. The germline V gene encodes CDR1 SGHAT and CDR2 FQNNGV. The length of the CDR3 is 16 residues. With 5 bases removed from V and 4 bases from J, the gap between germline ends came to 19 bases. CDR3 in amino acids: CASSPSWGDGSDTQYF. The CDR3, as DNA: TGTGCCAGCAGCCCAAGTTGGGGGGACGGTTCAGATACGCAGTATTTT.